The rows below give T cell receptor beta chains drawn from one sample of a study of CD8+ T cells in alopecia areata. Measured with immunoSEQ multiplex PCR; TCRdb has only the in-frame clones, and not every one. This sample has 150,000 or so clones, with nearly 55% found just once. The sequencing used CD8+ T cells sorted from blood, collected at week 4, from a patient treated with tofacitinib. These receptors were taken from a human donor with alopecia areata. CDR3s include the opening cysteine and the closing phenylalanine or tryptophan. D genes are given only for firm matches. Rows may omit the clone size; those that give it use once, few, many or a size class.

CDR3nt: TGTGCCAGCAGCTTACGGCGGGTGTCAGAGACCCAGTACTTC
CDR3aa: CASSLRRVSETQYF
j_gene: TRBJ2-5
d_gene: .
v_gene: TRBV7-8
abundance: .

CDR3nt: TGTGCCAGCAGCCAAGATCCAAGCCCAGAAAGCTATGGCTACACCTTC
CDR3aa: CASSQDPSPESYGYTF
j_gene: TRBJ1-2
d_gene: .
v_gene: TRBV14
abundance: few

CDR3nt: TGTGCCAGCAGCTTCCACCGGGACCAAGAGACCCAGTACTTC
CDR3aa: CASSFHRDQETQYF
j_gene: TRBJ2-5
d_gene: .
v_gene: TRBV4-2
abundance: .

CDR3nt: TGTGCCAGCAGCCAAGACCTTGAATTCCAATTC
CDR3aa: CASSQDLEFQF
j_gene: TRBJ1-2
d_gene: .
v_gene: TRBV4-2
abundance: .

CDR3nt: TGTGCCAGCAGTTTTCCCGGGACACCACAAGAGACCCAGTACTTC
CDR3aa: CASSFPGTPQETQYF
j_gene: TRBJ2-5
d_gene: .
v_gene: TRBV7-9
abundance: few

CDR3nt: TGTGCCAGCAGCTTACCAGCCTCCTACGAGCAGTACTTC
CDR3aa: CASSLPASYEQYF
j_gene: TRBJ2-7
d_gene: .
v_gene: TRBV7-9
abundance: .

CDR3nt: TGTGCCAGCAGTTTAAACGGAGTTGGGACTGAAGCTTTCTTT
CDR3aa: CASSLNGVGTEAFF
j_gene: TRBJ1-1
d_gene: .
v_gene: TRBV27
abundance: .

CDR3nt: TGTGCTAGCAGCGCGGATAGAAACACCGGGGAGCTGTTTTTT
CDR3aa: CASSADRNTGELFF
j_gene: TRBJ2-2
d_gene: .
v_gene: TRBV7-7
abundance: .

CDR3nt: TGTGCCAGCAGCTTAGAAAGGGACTACGAGCAGTACTTC
CDR3aa: CASSLERDYEQYF
j_gene: TRBJ2-7
d_gene: .
v_gene: TRBV11-2
abundance: .

CDR3nt: TGTGCCAGCACCCCGACAGGGGCCTACGAGCAGTACTTC
CDR3aa: CASTPTGAYEQYF
j_gene: TRBJ2-7
d_gene: TRBD1
v_gene: TRBV2
abundance: few

CDR3nt: TGTGCCAGCAGCTTGTTTACGGAAGCTTTCTTT
CDR3aa: CASSLFTEAFF
j_gene: TRBJ1-1
d_gene: .
v_gene: TRBV5-4
abundance: .

CDR3nt: TGTGCCTGGAGTGAAACAGGGAGGGATGAGCAGTTCTTC
CDR3aa: CAWSETGRDEQFF
j_gene: TRBJ2-1
d_gene: .
v_gene: TRBV30
abundance: .

CDR3nt: TGTGCCAGCAGCGGACGCTACACTGAAGCTTTCTTT
CDR3aa: CASSGRYTEAFF
j_gene: TRBJ1-1
d_gene: .
v_gene: TRBV6-5
abundance: .

CDR3nt: TGCGCCAGCAGCTTAAGGACCAACCTCGTCTACGAGCAGTACTTC
CDR3aa: CASSLRTNLVYEQYF
j_gene: TRBJ2-7
d_gene: .
v_gene: TRBV5-1
abundance: few